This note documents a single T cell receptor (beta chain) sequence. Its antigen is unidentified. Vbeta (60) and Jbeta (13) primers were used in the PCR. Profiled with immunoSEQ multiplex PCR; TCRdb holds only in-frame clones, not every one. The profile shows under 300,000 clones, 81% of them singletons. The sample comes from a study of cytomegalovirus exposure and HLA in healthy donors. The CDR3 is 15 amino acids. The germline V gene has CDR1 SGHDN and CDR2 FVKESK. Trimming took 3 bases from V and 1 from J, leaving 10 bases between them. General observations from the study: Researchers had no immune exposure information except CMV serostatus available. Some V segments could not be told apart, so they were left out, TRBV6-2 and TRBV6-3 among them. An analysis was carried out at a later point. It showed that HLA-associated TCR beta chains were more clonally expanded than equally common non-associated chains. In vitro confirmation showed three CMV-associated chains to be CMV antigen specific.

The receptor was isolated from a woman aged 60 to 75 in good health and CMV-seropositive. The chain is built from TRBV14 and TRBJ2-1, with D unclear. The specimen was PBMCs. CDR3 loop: CASSQFRDSYNEQFF. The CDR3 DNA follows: TGTGCCAGCAGCCAGTTTAGAGATTCCTACAATGAGCAGTTCTTC.